The 31 T cell receptor beta chains reported below all come from one sample, sequenced in a study of blood T cell repertoires in COVID-19. Here immunoSEQ multiplex PCR was the method, and the copy in TCRdb shows in-frame clones only, minus some. The sample lists more than 95,000 clones; about nine tenths were seen once. The specimen was peripheral blood. The receptors stem from a human donor in a cohort sampled during active COVID-19.

The V gene is TRBV5-1, the J gene TRBJ2-6; TRBD1 is a possible D gene (5 bases). V was shortened by 0 bases and J by 1 base, with 14 bases between the two germline ends. Looked up from germline, CDR1 is SGHRS and CDR2 is YFSETQ. The CDR3 is 18 amino acids. In DNA form, the CDR3 reads TGCGCCAGCAGCTTGGAATGGCAGGGTCGGTCTGGGGCCAACGTCCTGACTTTC. Amino acids: CASSLEWQGRSGANVLTF.

This chain links TRBV15 with TRBJ1-2; D remains unclear. CDR3 length: 13 amino acids. The V gene's germline CDR1 is LNHNV and CDR2 YYDKDF (reference sequence). Trimming removed 1 base from V and 7 bases from J, with 10 bases in between. CDR3: CATSRGGGSGYTF. In DNA form, the CDR3 reads TGTGCCACCAGCAGAGGTGGAGGGTCTGGCTACACCTTC.

The chain is built from TRBV5-6 and TRBJ1-1; possible D gene TRBD1, 6 bases. The germline V and J ends were trimmed by 2 bases and 0 bases, with 11 bases remaining between them. The CDR3 loop spans 15 amino acids. Looked up from germline, CDR1 is SGHDT and CDR2 is YYEEEE. The CDR3 DNA reads as TGTGCCAGCAGCTTTTCGCAGGGGATGAACACTGAAGCTTTCTTT. It codes for CASSFSQGMNTEAFF.

The chain has TRBV7-2 and TRBJ1-1; D is unclear. The CDR3 has 13 amino acids. Germline loops: CDR1 SGHTA, CDR2 FQGNSA. Trimming took off 2 bases at V and 1 base at J, with 5 bases between the two ends. This CDR3 is CASSLNRNTEAFF. The CDR3 nucleotides are TGTGCCAGCAGCTTAAACAGGAACACTGAAGCTTTCTTT.

The chain employs TRBV27 and TRBJ1-1; TRBD1 is a possible D gene (6 bases). CDR1 is MNHEY, CDR2 SMNVEV, per germline (reference sequence). CDR3 size: 14 residues. V lost 4 bases, J lost 6 bases, and 15 bases lay in between. CDR3 DNA: TGTGCCAGCAGTTCCACCTTACAGGGCTCTGAAGCTTTCTTT. Protein sequence: CASSSTLQGSEAFF.

In nucleotides, the CDR3 is TGTGCCAGCAGCTTAGCGAGGGGGGGTAGGAGGCAGCCCCAGCATTTT. Protein sequence: CASSLARGGRRQPQHF. The chain links TRBV7-8 to TRBJ1-5; D may be TRBD1 (6 bases). Trimming took 0 bases from V and 7 from J, leaving 16 bases between them. The germline CDR1 and CDR2 sequences are SGHVS and FQNEAQ. The CDR3 spans 16 residues.

A few counts support this clone. V is TRBV1 and J is TRBJ2-1; TRBD2, as called in the table, went unchecked against the DNA. TRBV1 is deemed a pseudogene. This CDR3 is 20 amino acids long. The CDR3 spells CTSSQGPRRGLAPRGNEQFF. Written as DNA, the CDR3 is TGCACCAGCAGCCAAGGTCCGAGGCGGGGACTAGCCCCAAGAGGGAATGAGCAGTTCTTC.

This sequence joins TRBV10-1 and TRBJ1-5, with a possible D match to TRBD1 (5 bases). Germline V gene lookup returns CDR1 WNHNN and CDR2 SYGVQD (reference sequence). Trimming stripped 5 bases from V and 9 bases from J, with 17 bases between. This CDR3 spans 14 amino acids. The CDR3 is CASSPSGQYRPQHF. The CDR3 DNA reads as TGCGCCAGCAGTCCTTCAGGGCAGTATCGGCCCCAGCATTTT.

The V gene is TRBV7-9, the J gene TRBJ1-4, with 9 bases lining up with TRBD1. The J segment lost 8 bases and the V segment lost 3 bases, leaving 7 bases of the junction unmatched. The CDR3 is 15 amino acids. The germline V gene encodes CDR1 SEHNR and CDR2 FQNEAQ (reference sequence). The DNA of the CDR3 is TGTGCCAGCAGCTTTGACAGGGGGATGGGGGAAAAACTGTTTTTT. It yields the protein CASSFDRGMGEKLFF.

The CDR3 loop reads CSVESTSGSADTQYF. CDR3 in DNA: TGCAGCGTTGAGTCTACTAGCGGGAGCGCAGATACGCAGTATTTT. This chain links TRBV29-1 with TRBJ2-3, with TRBD2 matching 11 bases. After removal of 3 bases from V and 4 bases from J, the junction contained 6 bases not matched to a gene. Germline CDR1 reads SQVTM; CDR2 reads ANQGSEA. The CDR3 length is 15 residues.

The rearrangement links TRBV12-5 to TRBJ2-4; the D is unclear. The CDR3 consists of 16 residues. Looked up from germline, CDR1 is LGHNT and CDR2 is FRNRAP. Trimming cost V 1 base and J 0 bases, with 10 bases left between them. The CDR3 is CASGLGSRIAKNIQYF. Here the CDR3 DNA reads TGTGCTAGTGGTTTGGGATCGAGAATAGCCAAAAACATTCAGTACTTC.

The V gene is TRBV28, the J gene TRBJ2-7; 7 bases are a match to TRBD2. Looked up from germline, CDR1 is MDHEN and CDR2 is SYDVKM. V gave up 2 bases and J gave up 5 bases; unmatched junction bases: 9. The CDR3 loop spans 15 amino acids. In nucleotides, the CDR3 is TGTGCCAGCAGTTTACGCCGCGGGAGTAAACACGAGCAGTACTTC. It translates to CASSLRRGSKHEQYF.

In this sample, this clone turned up a few times. The chain is built from TRBV3-1 (or the pseudogene TRBV3-2) and TRBJ2-7; possibly TRBD1 for D (5 bases). The CDR3 spans 14 residues. With 6 bases removed from V and 2 bases from J, the gap between germline ends came to 14 bases. Germline V CDR1 and CDR2: LGHDT, YNNKEL (reference sequence). This CDR3 is CASRRNRFPYEQYF. The CDR3 bases are TGTGCCAGCAGACGGAACAGGTTCCCCTACGAGCAGTACTTC.

The chain joins TRBV5-1 to TRBJ1-1, with a weak D call TRBD1 (6 bases). CDR3 length equals 14 residues. Trimming left V 4 bases short and J 0 bases short, with 10 bases between. Per the germline V gene, CDR1 is SGHRS and CDR2 is YFSETQ. CDR3 nucleotide sequence: TGCGCCAGCAGCAGAGGGACACTGAACACTGAAGCTTTCTTT. It yields the protein CASSRGTLNTEAFF.

CDR3 sequence reads: CASSLEPGLTNYGYTF. The CDR3 DNA reads as TGTGCCAGCAGCTTAGAGCCGGGACTGACTAACTATGGCTACACCTTC. J is TRBJ1-2 and V is TRBV7-9, with D maybe TRBD1 (5 bases). Germline CDR1 SEHNR, CDR2 FQNEAQ (reference sequence). V was shortened by 1 base and J by 0 bases, with 12 bases between the two germline ends. This CDR3 is 16 amino acids long.

The chain links TRBV3-1 (or the pseudogene TRBV3-2) to TRBJ1-1, with 8 bases identical to TRBD1. This CDR3 has 13 residues. V gave up 5 bases and J gave up 2 bases; unmatched junction bases: 1. Per germline, CDR1 LGHDT and CDR2 YNNKEL (reference sequence). In nucleotides, the CDR3 is TGTGCCAGCAGCTCAGGGGGCAACACTGAAGCTTTCTTT. It codes for CASSSGGNTEAFF.

The rearrangement joins TRBV5-6 to TRBJ1-4; the D gene is possibly TRBD1 (6 bases). CDR3 length: 18 amino acids. Trimming left V 4 bases short and J 0 bases short, with 19 bases between. Germline V lookup: CDR1 SGHDT, CDR2 YYEEEE. Written as DNA, the CDR3 is TGTGCCAGCAGCCGGGGGGCAGGGATGATTGCAACTAATGAAAAACTGTTTTTT. Translation: CASSRGAGMIATNEKLFF.

This clone was observed a handful of times. The CDR3 is CASSPGDRLTSNQPQHF. In DNA, the CDR3 is TGTGCCAGCTCACCCGGGGACAGGCTCACTAGCAATCAGCCCCAGCATTTT. V gene TRBV18 combines with J gene TRBJ1-5; 8 nucleotides line up with TRBD1. After removal of 3 bases from V and 0 bases from J, the junction contained 7 bases not matched to a gene. The CDR3 contains 17 residues. Germline V CDR1 and CDR2: KGHSH, LQKENI.

V is TRBV11-3 and J is TRBJ1-2, with a possible D match to TRBD1 (5 bases). Germline CDR1 is SGHNT and CDR2 is YENEEA. V was shortened by 1 base and J by 9 bases, with 12 bases between the two germline ends. The CDR3 has 13 amino acids. In DNA form, the CDR3 reads TGTGCCAGCAGCTTAGTTCTGGGGCGCAGCTACACCTTC. This gives the protein CASSLVLGRSYTF. The variable domain in full, completed from reference TRBV11-3 and TRBJ1-2, reads EAGVVQSPRYKIIEKKQPVAFWCNPISGHNTLYWYLQNLGQGPELLIRYENEEAVDDSQLPKDRFSAERLKGVDSTLKIQPAELGDSAVYLCASSLVLGRSYTFGSGTRLTVV.

V gene TRBV28 combines with J gene TRBJ2-7; 9 bases are a match to TRBD2. Per germline, CDR1 MDHEN and CDR2 SYDVKM. CDR3 length: 15 amino acids. After removal of 5 bases from V and 7 bases from J, the junction contained 12 bases not matched to a gene. CDR3 coding DNA: TGTGCCAGCAGTGAGAGCGGGGGGAAAAACGCAGAGCAGTACTTC. It translates to CASSESGGKNAEQYF. Complete variable domain (other parts from reference TRBV28 and TRBJ2-7): DVKVTQSSRYLVKRTGEKVFLECVQDMDHENMFWYRQDPGLGLRLIYFSYDVKMKEKGDIPEGYSVSREKKERFSLILESASTNQTSMYLCASSESGGKNAEQYFGPGTRLTVT.

This chain connects TRBV7-9 to TRBJ1-1, with 8 positions matching TRBD1. The CDR3 runs to 15 residues. Germline assignment: CDR1 SEHNR and CDR2 FQNEAQ (reference sequence). The J segment lost 5 bases and the V segment lost 2 bases, leaving 7 bases of the junction unmatched. CDR3 sequence reads: CASSLHGTGGTEAFF. DNA for the CDR3: TGTGCCAGCAGCTTACACGGGACAGGCGGAACTGAAGCTTTCTTT.

The rearrangement joins TRBV25-1 to TRBJ2-2; no definite D call. The germline CDR1 and CDR2 sequences are MGHDK and SYGVNS. The V end lost 3 bases, the J end lost 7 bases, and 6 bases lay between the germline ends. The CDR3 is 12 residues long. CDR3 sequence: CASSDFLGELFF. CDR3 DNA: TGTGCCAGCAGTGATTTTCTCGGGGAGCTGTTTTTT.

The gene calls are TRBV19 and TRBJ2-1; TRBD1 matches 9 bases. The ends lost 3 bases at V and 8 bases at J; junction bases unmatched: 5. Germline CDR1 LNHDA, CDR2 SQIVND (reference sequence). This CDR3 has 14 residues. This chain's CDR3 is CASSMDRGMDEQFF. In DNA, the CDR3 is TGTGCCAGTAGTATGGACAGGGGTATGGATGAGCAGTTCTTC.

The rearrangement uses TRBV12-5 and TRBJ2-5; 7 bases line up with TRBD2. Losses at the gene ends were 7 bases for V and 2 bases for J; bases not matched to a gene: 7. Germline lookup yields CDR1 LGHNT and CDR2 FRNRAP. This CDR3 has 14 residues. The CDR3 DNA reads TGTGCTAGTGCTGGAGCGGGGCTACAAGAGACCCAGTACTTC. Translation: CASAGAGLQETQYF.

This clone was seen only a few times. This sequence joins TRBV5-6 and TRBJ1-2; 10 bases agree with TRBD1. Looked up from germline, CDR1 is SGHDT and CDR2 is YYEEEE. The CDR3 runs 13 residues. V trimming: 5 bases; J trimming: 8 bases; junction bases outside the gene matches: 6. The CDR3 coding sequence is TGTGCCAGCAGGCCCGACAGGGGGCGAGGCTACACCTTC. Protein product: CASRPDRGRGYTF.

The genes are TRBV21-1 and TRBJ2-1; the table's D gene call, TRBD1, was not cross checked with the DNA. TRBV21-1 is listed as a pseudogene. This CDR3 spans 16 amino acids. The CDR3 bases are TGTGCCAGCAGCACTAGGACAGAGCCCTCCTACAATGAGCAGTTCTTC. Residues: CASSTRTEPSYNEQFF.

The chain carries TRBV5-4 and TRBJ2-3, with 7 nucleotides matching TRBD2. V was clipped by 1 base and J by 4 bases; unmatched bases: 9. The CDR3 totals 16 residues. Germline CDR1 and CDR2: SGHNT and YYREEE (reference sequence). The CDR3 sequence is CASSLLAGVRADTQYF. The CDR3 DNA sequence: TGTGCCAGCAGCTTGTTGGCGGGAGTGAGAGCAGATACGCAGTATTTT.

For this clone: This sample includes further DNA sequences coding for the same CDR3. The rearrangement links TRBV11-2 to TRBJ1-3; no reliable D call. V was clipped by 4 bases and J by 4 bases, with 11 bases between them. Germline V gene lookup returns CDR1 SGHAT and CDR2 FQNNGV. The CDR3 extends over 14 amino acids. DNA for the CDR3: TGTGCCAGCAGCTCGTTATCCTCCGGAAACACCATATATTTT. This codes for CASSSLSSGNTIYF.

CDR3 sequence: CASSPWPGKGFPLHF. The CDR3 coding sequence is TGTGCCAGCAGTCCTTGGCCGGGAAAAGGATTCCCCCTCCACTTT. The chain has TRBV6-5 and TRBJ1-6; D remains unclear. With 5 bases removed from V and 13 bases from J, the gap between germline ends came to 21 bases. This CDR3 spans 15 amino acids. From germline, CDR1 is MNHEY and CDR2 SVGAGI.

The CDR3 region has the DNA TGTGCCAGTAGTATTCAGGCAGGGCAAGAGACCCAGTACTTC. Translating gives CASSIQAGQETQYF. V and J are TRBV19 and TRBJ2-5, with D tentatively TRBD1 (5 bases). Germline CDR1 and CDR2: LNHDA and SQIVND (reference sequence). V was shortened by 3 bases and J by 2 bases, with 10 bases between the two germline ends. This CDR3 is built from 14 residues.

This clone was seen a single time. The chain combines TRBV19 with TRBJ2-7, with D hard to call. In germline, CDR1 is LNHDA, CDR2 SQIVND (reference sequence). The CDR3 covers 15 residues. V lost 4 bases, J lost 0 bases, and 13 bases lay in between. As DNA, the CDR3 is TGTGCCAGTAGTAATCGGAGTCTAAGCTCCTACGAGCAGTACTTC. As protein: CASSNRSLSSYEQYF.